This T cell receptor beta chain was retrieved from a study of blood T cell repertoires in COVID-19. The overall study: PBMCs, B-cell-depleted T cells, or T cells provided the cDNA or gDNA that made up the material.

The authors' processing: Estimation of nucleated cell counts was performed using reference gene primer amplification. Sequencing was performed with immunoSEQ multiplex PCR; in TCRdb, only in-frame clones are kept and a portion is missing. That table furnishes V, J and clone size, whereas the DNA furnished D and trimming. This sample yields about 200,000 clones, of which 82% are seen a single time; about 12% belongs to the top ten. This CDR3 is 20 amino acids long. What was sequenced was peripheral blood. This sequence originates from a woman in her thirties or forties with acute or convalescent COVID-19. The chain employs TRBV12-2 and TRBJ2-7; the DNA was not used to check the table's D call, TRBD1. TRBV12-2 is labeled a pseudogene. In nucleotides, the CDR3 is TGTGCAAGTCGCCCAGTGCGCGGTCAGGGGTCGGGTTCACTCACGAATGAGCAGTACTTC. Its protein is CASRPVRGQGSGSLTNEQYF.